This entry features one T cell receptor (beta chain) sequence. Per the original data handling: Quantification of nucleated cells was approximated via reference gene primer amplification. Only in-frame clones appear in the TCRdb table, and some are missing; sequencing was by immunoSEQ multiplex PCR. The V and J calls and clone size come from that table; D and trimming were worked out from the DNA. Found here are 150,000 to 200,000 clones, about 85% of them singletons; the top ten hold less than 3.5%. CDR1 and CDR2 (germline): MDHEN, SYDVKM. The CDR3 length is 13 residues. V lost 8 bases and J lost 6; bases outside the gene matches: 10. This sample is drawn from a study of blood T cell repertoires in COVID-19.

V is TRBV28 and J is TRBJ2-7; 7 bases fit TRBD1. The sequence was obtained from a woman in her twenties or thirties with active or convalescent COVID-19. Sequencing was carried out using peripheral blood. CDR3 nucleotide sequence: TGTGCCAGCTCACAGGGGTTTCGTGCCGAGCAGTACTTC. Its translation: CASSQGFRAEQYF.